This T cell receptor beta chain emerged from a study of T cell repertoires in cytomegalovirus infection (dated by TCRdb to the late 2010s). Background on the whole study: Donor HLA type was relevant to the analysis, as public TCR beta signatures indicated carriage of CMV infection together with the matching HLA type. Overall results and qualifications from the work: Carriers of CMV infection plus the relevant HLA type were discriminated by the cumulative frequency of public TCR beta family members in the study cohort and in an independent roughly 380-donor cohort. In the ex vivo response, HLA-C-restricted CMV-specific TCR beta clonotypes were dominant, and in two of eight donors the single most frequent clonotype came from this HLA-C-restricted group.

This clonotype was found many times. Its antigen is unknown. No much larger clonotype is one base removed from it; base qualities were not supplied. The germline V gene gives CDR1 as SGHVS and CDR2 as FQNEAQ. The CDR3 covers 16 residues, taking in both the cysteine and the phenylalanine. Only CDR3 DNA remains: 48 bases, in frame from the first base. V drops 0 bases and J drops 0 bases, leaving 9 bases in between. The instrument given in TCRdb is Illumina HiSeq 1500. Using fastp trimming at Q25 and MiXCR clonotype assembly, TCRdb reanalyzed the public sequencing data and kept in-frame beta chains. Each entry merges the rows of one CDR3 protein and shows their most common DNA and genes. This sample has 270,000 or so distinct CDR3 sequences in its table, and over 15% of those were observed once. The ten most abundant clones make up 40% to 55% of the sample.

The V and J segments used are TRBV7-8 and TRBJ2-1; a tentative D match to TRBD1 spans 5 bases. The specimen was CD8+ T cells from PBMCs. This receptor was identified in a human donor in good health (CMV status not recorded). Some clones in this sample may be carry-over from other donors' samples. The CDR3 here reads CASSLASRGSYNEQFF. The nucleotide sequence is TGTGCCAGCAGCTTAGCTTCTAGGGGCTCCTACAATGAGCAGTTCTTC. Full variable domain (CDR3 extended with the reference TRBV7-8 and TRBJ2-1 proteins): GAGVSQSPRYKVAKRGQDVALRCDPISGHVSLFWYQQALGQGPEFLTYFQNEAQLDKSGLPSDRFFAERPEGSVSTLKIQRTQQEDSAVYLCASSLASRGSYNEQFFGPGTRLTVL.